This T cell receptor beta chain appears in the sequencing data of a study of STAT3 mutations in large granular lymphocyte leukemia. Study findings and constraints: All newly emerging clones after therapy were STAT3 wild type. Every T-LGLL patient had at least one immunodominant TCRbeta clonotype. Some patients had dominant TCR clones larger than their STAT3 mutant burden. In some patients, a small highly pathogenic clone possibly went undetected.

This clone has just one count. Antigen specificity is unknown. Average productive template count per sample was 35,000 to 45,000. Profiling relied on immunoSEQ multiplex PCR, and the TCRdb table lists in-frame clones only, not all of them. This table has some 31,000 clones, approximately 86% appearing once. Trimming pared 3 bases from V and 8 bases from J, leaving 10 bases between. The CDR3 covers 12 residues. Germline CDR1 is KGHSH and CDR2 is LQKENI. The chain combines TRBV18 with TRBJ1-1; D unresolved. The sample consisted of peripheral blood mononuclear cells. This sequence was found in a man between 60 and 75 years old with T-cell large granular lymphocyte leukemia. Some clones in this sample may be carry-over from other donors' samples. The CDR3 protein is CASSPFGLEAFF. CDR3 coding DNA: TGTGCCAGCTCACCTTTCGGGTTAGAAGCTTTCTTT. The full variable domain, rest sourced from reference TRBV18 and TRBJ1-1, is NAGVMQNPRHLVRRRGQEARLRCSPMKGHSHVYWYRQLPEEGLKFMVYLQKENIIDESGMPKERFSAEFPKEGPSILRIQQVVRGDSAAYFCASSPFGLEAFFGQGTRLTVV.